Each of the 7 T cell receptor beta chains below was sequenced from the same sample in a study of neurological immune-mediated disorders. This sample's time point: longitudinal time-point 2. TCRdb redid the calling of the 5' RACE reads with MiXCR, one entry per CDR3 protein. The top ten hold under 2.5% of the sample, which has roughly 34,000 distinct CDR3 sequences, roughly an eighth seen once. Sequencing input: PBMCs. These receptors all come from a middle-aged woman in good health.

This clonotype was seen many times. The J gene is TRBJ1-5, the V gene TRBV7-8; D is possibly TRBD1 (6 bases). V was pared by 5 bases and J by 7 bases, with 9 bases between. The CDR3 is 12 residues long. Per germline, CDR1 SGHVS and CDR2 FQNEAQ. The CDR3 protein is CASSPQGQPQHF. The DNA for the CDR3 is TGTGCCAGCAGCCCACAGGGACAGCCCCAGCATTTT.

This clonotype was seen repeatedly, ten times or more. The gene calls are TRBV5-8 and TRBJ1-5, with a possible D match to TRBD1 (5 bases). This CDR3 region has 15 residues. V was cut by 0 bases and J by 6 bases, with 13 bases left in between. Per germline, CDR1 SGHTS and CDR2 YDEGEE. Written as DNA, the CDR3 is TGTGCCAGCAGCTTGGCGGGGGAAATAGGTCAGCCCCAGCATTTT. Its protein product is CASSLAGEIGQPQHF.

This clonotype was detected ten times or more. J is TRBJ2-5 and V is TRBV20-1; 11 positions match TRBD2. This CDR3 is 17 amino acids long. Germline assignment: CDR1 DFQATT and CDR2 SNEGSKA (reference sequence). V was pared by 4 bases and J by 7 bases, with 17 bases of the junction left unmatched. The CDR3 DNA follows: TGCAGTGCTATTCCCCGTTCCGGGACTAGCGGTGCGAGGACCCAGTACTTC. It is translated as CSAIPRSGTSGARTQYF.

V usage is TRBV10-3 and J usage is TRBJ2-7; unclear D gene. The CDR3 spans 13 residues. V was cut by 4 bases and J by 2 bases, with 9 bases left in between. Germline V gene sequence: CDR1 ENHRY, CDR2 SYGVKD. CDR3 sequence (DNA): TGTGCCATCAGTGCAAACCTCGCCTACGAGCAGTACTTC. It encodes CAISANLAYEQYF.

This clonotype was seen repeatedly, ten times or more. The gene calls are TRBV24-1 and TRBJ1-1; D is perhaps TRBD1 (6 bases). Per the germline V gene, CDR1 is KGHDR and CDR2 is SFDVKD. V lost 10 bases to trimming and J lost 0 bases, with 11 bases between them. This CDR3 region has 13 residues. CDR3 amino acids: CATRTAMNTEAFF. In DNA, the CDR3 is TGTGCCACGAGGACAGCCATGAACACTGAAGCTTTCTTT.

In this sample, this clonotype turned up many times. The genes are TRBV12-3 or TRBV12-4 and TRBJ2-3, with D perhaps matching TRBD2 (6 bases). V lost 4 bases and J lost 4, with 9 bases in between. The CDR3 contains 13 residues. CDR3: CASSSSGPDTQYF. The DNA for the CDR3 is TGTGCCAGCAGTTCAAGCGGGCCAGATACGCAGTATTTT.

This sequence joins TRBV5-6 and TRBJ2-7, with D maybe TRBD1 (7 bases). Germline values: CDR1 SGHDT, CDR2 YYEEEE. This CDR3 is 14 amino acids long. V was shortened by 7 bases and J by 5 bases, with 19 bases between the two germline ends. The CDR3 loop reads CASFRQGLPNEQYF. Here the CDR3 DNA reads TGTGCCAGCTTCCGACAGGGACTGCCCAACGAGCAGTACTTC.